The present TCR beta chain was sequenced within a study of lymphopenia after photon versus proton radiotherapy. Details on this clone: Its target is unknown.

CDR1 is MGHRA, CDR2 YSYEKL, per germline. The CDR3 has 16 residues. The V gene lost 4 bases and the J gene lost 3 bases, with 18 bases spanning the gap. Using immunoSEQ multiplex PCR, the repertoire was profiled, and TCRdb retains in-frame clones only, with some absent. The table has about 160,000 clones, around 85% seen once; the top ten hold 4% to 5%. General study points: A bigger post-nadir fall in TCR diversity correlated inversely with survival time in deceased patients.

This receptor was obtained from a man aged 50 to 60 with gastric cancer. This rearrangement joins TRBV4-1 to TRBJ1-1; the D is unclear. Sequencing was performed on peripheral blood, taken from a patient treated with photon-based radiotherapy. The CDR3, as DNA: TGCGCCAGCAGCCCCCCCTGGGGAGGGCCCTACACTGAAGCTTTCTTT. Amino acids: CASSPPWGGPYTEAFF.